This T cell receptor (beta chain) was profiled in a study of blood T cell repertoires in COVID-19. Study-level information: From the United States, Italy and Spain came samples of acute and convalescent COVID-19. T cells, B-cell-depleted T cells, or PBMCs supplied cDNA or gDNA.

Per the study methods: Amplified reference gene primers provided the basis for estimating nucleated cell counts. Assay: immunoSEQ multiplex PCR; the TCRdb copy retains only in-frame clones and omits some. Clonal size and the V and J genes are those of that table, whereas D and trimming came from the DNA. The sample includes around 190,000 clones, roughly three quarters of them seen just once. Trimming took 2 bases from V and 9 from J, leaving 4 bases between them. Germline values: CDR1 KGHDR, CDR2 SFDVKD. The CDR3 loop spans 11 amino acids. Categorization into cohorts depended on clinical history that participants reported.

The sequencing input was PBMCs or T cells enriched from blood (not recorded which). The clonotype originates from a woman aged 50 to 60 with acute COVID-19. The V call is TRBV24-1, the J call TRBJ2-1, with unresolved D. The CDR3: CATSDSIEQFF. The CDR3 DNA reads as TGTGCCACCAGTGATTCTATTGAGCAGTTCTTC.